This T cell receptor beta chain came from a study of T cell repertoires in cytomegalovirus infection. About the research overall: Alongside well-studied HLA-B-restricted CMV epitopes, recently identified HLA-C-restricted CMV epitopes were also used. The public TCR beta signatures pointed to both CMV infection and matching HLA type.

Regarding the study as a whole: The cumulative frequency of public TCR beta families distinguished individuals who carried CMV together with the relevant HLA.

Concerning this clonotype: Its antigen remains unidentified.

One entry per CDR3 protein, called by TCRdb with MiXCR from the reads. Here the sample spans approximately 1,000,000 distinct CDR3 sequences, around a third being singletons. This TCR was sampled from a human donor in good health (CMV status not recorded). Some clones in this sample may be carry-over from other donors' samples. This specimen was cultured CD8+ T cells from PBMCs, taken from culture after CMV antigen stimulation.

CDR3 sequence reads: CASSNGASLVNNEQFF. The CDR3 DNA is TGTGCCAGCAGCAATGGGGCCTCCCTTGTCAACAATGAGCAGTTCTTC. V gene TRBV27 combines with J gene TRBJ2-1, with a weak D call TRBD1 (5 bases). This CDR3 comprises 16 residues. Germline V gene sequence: CDR1 MNHEY, CDR2 SMNVEV (reference sequence). V lost 6 bases and J 5 bases, leaving 20 bases between the germline ends.